The clone carrying this TCR beta chain was seen only a few times. Its antigen is currently unknown. The data were taken from a study of response to subunit inactivated influenza vaccine. CDR3 length equals 14 residues. Germline CDR1 reads LNHDA; CDR2 reads SQIVND (reference sequence). The V gene lost 9 bases and the J gene lost 0 bases, with 14 bases spanning the gap. TCRdb reprocessed the RT-PCR reads via MiXCR and lists one record per CDR3 protein. The table includes 500,000 to 600,000 distinct CDR3 sequences, less than 10% detected once. Whole-study results and caveats: The study's authors posited that every seasonal influenza vaccination enlists few new T cells.

This receptor was obtained from a man aged 50 to 69 who received an inactivated influenza vaccine. This material consisted of PBMCs from blood, taken roughly 24 months after vaccination. The chain employs TRBV19 and TRBJ1-2; D gene unclear. The CDR3 here is CASNLPSANYGYTF. CDR3 in DNA: TGTGCCAGCAACCTCCCGTCAGCTAACTATGGCTACACCTTC.